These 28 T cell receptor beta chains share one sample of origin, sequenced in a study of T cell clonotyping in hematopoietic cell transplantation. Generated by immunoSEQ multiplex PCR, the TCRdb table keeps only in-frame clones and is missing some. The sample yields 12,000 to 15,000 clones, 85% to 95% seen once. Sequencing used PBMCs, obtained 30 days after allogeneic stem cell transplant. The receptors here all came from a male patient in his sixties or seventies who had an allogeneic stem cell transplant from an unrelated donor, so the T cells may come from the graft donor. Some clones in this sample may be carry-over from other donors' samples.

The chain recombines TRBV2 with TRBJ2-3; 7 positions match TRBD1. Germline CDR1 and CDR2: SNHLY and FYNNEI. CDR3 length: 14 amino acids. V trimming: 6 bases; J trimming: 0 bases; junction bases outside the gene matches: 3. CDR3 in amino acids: CASRTGISTDTQYF. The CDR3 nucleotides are TGTGCCAGCAGGACAGGGATTAGCACAGATACGCAGTATTTT.

CDR3 nucleotides: TGTGCCAGCGGACGTCCACGGCGCTCTGGGGCCAACGTCCTGACTTTC. Translated: CASGRPRRSGANVLTF. The J gene is TRBJ2-6, the V gene TRBV5-8; D not certain. The CDR3 covers 16 residues. Germline loops: CDR1 SGHTS, CDR2 YDEGEE. V lost 7 bases and J lost 0, with 14 bases in between.

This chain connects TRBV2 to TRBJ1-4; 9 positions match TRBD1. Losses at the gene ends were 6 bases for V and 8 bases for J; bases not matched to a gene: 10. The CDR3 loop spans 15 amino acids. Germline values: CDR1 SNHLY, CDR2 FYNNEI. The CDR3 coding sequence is TGTGCCAGCAGCGACTCCGGGACAGGGCGGGAAAAACTGTTTTTT. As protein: CASSDSGTGREKLFF.

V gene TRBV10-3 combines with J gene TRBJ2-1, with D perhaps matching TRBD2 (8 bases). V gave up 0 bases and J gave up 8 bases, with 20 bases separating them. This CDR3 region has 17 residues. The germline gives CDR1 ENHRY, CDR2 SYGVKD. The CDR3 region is CAISESPGGQTSDEQFF. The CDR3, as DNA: TGTGCCATCAGTGAGTCTCCAGGGGGGCAGACTAGCGATGAGCAGTTCTTC.

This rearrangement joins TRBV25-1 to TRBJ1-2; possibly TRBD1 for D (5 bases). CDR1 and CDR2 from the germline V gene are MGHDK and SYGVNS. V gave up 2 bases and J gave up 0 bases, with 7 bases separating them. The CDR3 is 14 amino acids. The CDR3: CASSEGTTNYGYTF. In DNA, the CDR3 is TGTGCCAGCAGTGAAGGGACGACTAACTATGGCTACACCTTC.

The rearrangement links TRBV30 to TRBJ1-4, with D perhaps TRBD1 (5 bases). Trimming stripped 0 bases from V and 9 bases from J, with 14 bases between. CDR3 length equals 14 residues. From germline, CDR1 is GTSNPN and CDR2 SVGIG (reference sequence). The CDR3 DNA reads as TGTGCCTGGAGTGTCCGGGGCCCGGGGCAAAAACTGTTTTTT. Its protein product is CAWSVRGPGQKLFF.

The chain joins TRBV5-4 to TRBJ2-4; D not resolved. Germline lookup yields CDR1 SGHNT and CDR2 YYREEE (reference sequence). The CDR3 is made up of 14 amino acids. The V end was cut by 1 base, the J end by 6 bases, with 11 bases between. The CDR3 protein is CASSLYALGNIQYF. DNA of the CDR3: TGTGCCAGCAGCTTGTACGCTTTGGGAAACATTCAGTACTTC.

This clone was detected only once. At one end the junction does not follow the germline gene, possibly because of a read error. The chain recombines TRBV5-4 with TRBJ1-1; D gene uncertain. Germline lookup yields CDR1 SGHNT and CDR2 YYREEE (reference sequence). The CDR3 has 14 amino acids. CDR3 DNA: TGTGCTAGCAGCTTGGATACGGTTAACACTGAAGCTTTCTTT. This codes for CASSLDTVNTEAFF.

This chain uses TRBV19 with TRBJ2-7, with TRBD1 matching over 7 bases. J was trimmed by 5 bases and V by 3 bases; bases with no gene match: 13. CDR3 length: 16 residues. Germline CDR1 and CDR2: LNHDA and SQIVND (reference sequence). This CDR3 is CASSMSSTGLWDEQYF. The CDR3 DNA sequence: TGTGCCAGTAGTATGTCCTCGACAGGGTTATGGGACGAGCAGTACTTC.

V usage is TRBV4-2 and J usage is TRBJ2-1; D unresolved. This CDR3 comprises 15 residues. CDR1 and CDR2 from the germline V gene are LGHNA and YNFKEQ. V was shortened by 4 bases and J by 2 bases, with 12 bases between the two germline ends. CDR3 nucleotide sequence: TGTGCCAGCAGCCGGGGTGGGATAGCCTACAATGAGCAGTTCTTC. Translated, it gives CASSRGGIAYNEQFF.

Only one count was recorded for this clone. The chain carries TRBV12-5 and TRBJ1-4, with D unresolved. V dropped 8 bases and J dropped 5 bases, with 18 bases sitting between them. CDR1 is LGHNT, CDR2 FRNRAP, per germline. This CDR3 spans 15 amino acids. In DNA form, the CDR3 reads TGTGCTAGTAGCGGCACGGGCGACCAAAATGAAAAACTGTTTTTT. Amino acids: CASSGTGDQNEKLFF.

The CDR3 reads CASSPRSSYNEQFF. DNA for the CDR3: TGTGCCAGCAGCCCGCGGTCCTCCTACAATGAGCAGTTCTTC. This chain joins TRBV9 and TRBJ2-1; D is uncertain. Germline values: CDR1 SGDLS, CDR2 YYNGEE. The CDR3 is 14 amino acids. Trimming pared 4 bases from V and 0 bases from J, leaving 8 bases between. Complete variable domain (other parts from reference TRBV9 and TRBJ2-1): DSGVTQTPKHLITATGQRVTLRCSPRSGDLSVYWYQQSLDQGLQFLIQYYNGEERAKGNILERFSAQQFPDLHSELNLSSLELGDSALYFCASSPRSSYNEQFFGPGTRLTVL.

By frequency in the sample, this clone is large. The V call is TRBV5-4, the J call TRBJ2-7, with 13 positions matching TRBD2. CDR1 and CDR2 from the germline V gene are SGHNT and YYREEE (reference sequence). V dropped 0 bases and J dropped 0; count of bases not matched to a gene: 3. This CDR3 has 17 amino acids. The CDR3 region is CASSLGLAGGYSYEQYF. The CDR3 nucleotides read TGTGCCAGCAGCTTGGGACTAGCGGGGGGTTACTCCTACGAGCAGTACTTC. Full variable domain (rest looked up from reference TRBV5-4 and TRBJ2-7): ETGVTQSPTHLIKTRGQQVTLRCSSQSGHNTVSWYQQALGQGPQFIFQYYREEENGRGNFPPRFSGLQFPNYSSELNVNALELDDSALYLCASSLGLAGGYSYEQYFGPGTRLTVT.

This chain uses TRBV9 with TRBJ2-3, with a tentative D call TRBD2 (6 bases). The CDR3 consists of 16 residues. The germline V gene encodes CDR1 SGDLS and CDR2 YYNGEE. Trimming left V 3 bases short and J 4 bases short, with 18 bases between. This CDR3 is CASSAAGPSFADTQYF. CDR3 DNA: TGTGCCAGCAGCGCCGCGGGGCCCTCTTTCGCAGATACGCAGTATTTT. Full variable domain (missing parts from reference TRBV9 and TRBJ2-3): DSGVTQTPKHLITATGQRVTLRCSPRSGDLSVYWYQQSLDQGLQFLIQYYNGEERAKGNILERFSAQQFPDLHSELNLSSLELGDSALYFCASSAAGPSFADTQYFGPGTRLTVL.

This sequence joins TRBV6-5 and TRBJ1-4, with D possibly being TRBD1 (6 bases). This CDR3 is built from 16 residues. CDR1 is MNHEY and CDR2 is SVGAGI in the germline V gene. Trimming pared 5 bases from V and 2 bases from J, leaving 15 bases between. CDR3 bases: TGTGCCAGCAGTAACTACCAGGGGTCGACTAATGAAAAACTGTTTTTT. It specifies CASSNYQGSTNEKLFF.

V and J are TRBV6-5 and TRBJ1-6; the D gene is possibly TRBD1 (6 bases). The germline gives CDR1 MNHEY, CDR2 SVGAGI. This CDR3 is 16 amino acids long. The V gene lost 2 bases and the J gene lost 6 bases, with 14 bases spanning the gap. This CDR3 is CASSYVGGGGNSPLHF. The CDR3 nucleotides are TGTGCCAGCAGTTACGTCGGTGGGGGCGGTAATTCACCCCTCCACTTT.

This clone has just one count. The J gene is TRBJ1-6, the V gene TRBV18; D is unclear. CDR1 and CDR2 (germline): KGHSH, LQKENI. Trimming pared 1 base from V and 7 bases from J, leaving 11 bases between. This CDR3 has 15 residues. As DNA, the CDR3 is TGTGCCAGCTCACCACAGGCGGGCAGGAATTCACCCCTCCACTTT. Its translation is CASSPQAGRNSPLHF.

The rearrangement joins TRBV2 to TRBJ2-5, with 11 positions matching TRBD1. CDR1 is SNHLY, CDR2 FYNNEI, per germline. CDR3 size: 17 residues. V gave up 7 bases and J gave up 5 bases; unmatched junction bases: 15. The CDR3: CASTDPGTGGRGETQYF. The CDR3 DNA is TGTGCCAGCACCGACCCAGGGACAGGGGGTCGGGGGGAGACCCAGTACTTC.

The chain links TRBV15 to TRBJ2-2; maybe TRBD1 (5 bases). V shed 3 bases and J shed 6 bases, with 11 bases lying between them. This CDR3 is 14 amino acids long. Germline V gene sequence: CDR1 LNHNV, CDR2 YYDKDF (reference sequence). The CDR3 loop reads CATSSLGAPGELFF. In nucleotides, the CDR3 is TGTGCCACCAGCAGCTTAGGGGCCCCCGGGGAGCTGTTTTTT.

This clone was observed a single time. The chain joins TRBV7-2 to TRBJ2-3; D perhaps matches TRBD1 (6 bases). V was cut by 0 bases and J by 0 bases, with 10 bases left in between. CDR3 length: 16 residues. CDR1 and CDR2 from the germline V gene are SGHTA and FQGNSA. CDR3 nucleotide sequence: TGTGCCAGCAGCTTAGCGGCCAGGGGAAGCACAGATACGCAGTATTTT. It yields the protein CASSLAARGSTDTQYF.

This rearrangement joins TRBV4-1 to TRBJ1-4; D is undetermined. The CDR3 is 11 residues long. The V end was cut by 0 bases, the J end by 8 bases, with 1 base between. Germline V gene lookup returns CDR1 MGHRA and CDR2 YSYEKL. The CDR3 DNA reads TGCGCCAGCAGCCAAGAAGAAAAACTGTTTTTT. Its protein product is CASSQEEKLFF.

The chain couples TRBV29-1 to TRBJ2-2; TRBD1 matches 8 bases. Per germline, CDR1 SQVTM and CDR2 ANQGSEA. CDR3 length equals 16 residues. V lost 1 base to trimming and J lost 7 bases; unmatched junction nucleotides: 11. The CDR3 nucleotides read TGCAGCGTTGAAGGCGGCGGCAGGGGGCGCAGCGGGGAGCTGTTTTTT. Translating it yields CSVEGGGRGRSGELFF.

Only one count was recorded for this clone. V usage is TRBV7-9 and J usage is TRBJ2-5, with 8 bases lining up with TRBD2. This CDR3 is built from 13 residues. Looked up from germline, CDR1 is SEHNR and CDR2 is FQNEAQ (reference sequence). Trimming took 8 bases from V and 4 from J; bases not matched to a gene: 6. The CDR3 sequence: CASAIGGGETQYF. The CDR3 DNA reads TGTGCCAGCGCAATCGGGGGGGGAGAGACCCAGTACTTC.

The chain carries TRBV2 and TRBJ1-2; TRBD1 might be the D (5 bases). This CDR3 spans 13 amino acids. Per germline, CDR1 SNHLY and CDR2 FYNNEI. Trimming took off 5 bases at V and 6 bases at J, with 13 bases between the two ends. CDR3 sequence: CASSNDRIHGYTF. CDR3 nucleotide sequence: TGTGCCAGCAGTAACGACAGAATCCATGGCTACACCTTC.

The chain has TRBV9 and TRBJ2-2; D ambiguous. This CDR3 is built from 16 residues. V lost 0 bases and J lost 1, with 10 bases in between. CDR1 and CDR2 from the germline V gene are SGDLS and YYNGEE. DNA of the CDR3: TGTGCCAGCAGCGTAGGGGCATTCCTGAACACCGGGGAGCTGTTTTTT. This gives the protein CASSVGAFLNTGELFF.

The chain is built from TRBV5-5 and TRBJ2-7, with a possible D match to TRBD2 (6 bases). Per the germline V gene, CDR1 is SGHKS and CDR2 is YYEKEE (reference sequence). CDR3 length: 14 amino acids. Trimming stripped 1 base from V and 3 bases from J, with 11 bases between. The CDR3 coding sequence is TGTGCCAGCAGCTTGAAACAGGAGGGCTACGAGCAGTACTTC. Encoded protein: CASSLKQEGYEQYF.

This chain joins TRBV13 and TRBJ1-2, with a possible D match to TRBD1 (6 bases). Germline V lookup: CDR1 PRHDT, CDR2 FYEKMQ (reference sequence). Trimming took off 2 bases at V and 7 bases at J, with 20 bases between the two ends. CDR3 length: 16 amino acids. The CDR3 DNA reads TGTGCCAGCAGCTTAACAGGGCCTCGAGCAGGGGCTGGCTACACCTTC. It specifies CASSLTGPRAGAGYTF.

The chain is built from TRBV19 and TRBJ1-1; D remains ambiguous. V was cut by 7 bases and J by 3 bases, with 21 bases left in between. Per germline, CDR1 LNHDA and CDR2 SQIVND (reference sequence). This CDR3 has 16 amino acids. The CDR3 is CASTPPRIWGDTEAFF. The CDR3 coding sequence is TGTGCCAGTACCCCCCCGAGAATTTGGGGTGACACTGAAGCTTTCTTT.